The sequence of this TCR beta chain was determined in a study of OX40 agonist ivuxolimab in advanced cancers. Overall study context: Ivuxolimab, an antibody acting as an agonist of OX40 (CD134), was used to treat patients.

This clone showed up just once. Assay: immunoSEQ multiplex PCR; the TCRdb copy retains only in-frame clones and omits some. Counted here are tens of thousands of clones, approximately 82% occurring once; the ten biggest clones make up roughly 0.8%. Sequences were derived from CD4+ or CD8+ T cells sorted from blood, sampled in a trial of the OX40 agonist ivuxolimab. The origin of this receptor is an adult with an advanced solid tumor such as melanoma, head and neck, liver or kidney cancer.

DNA of the CDR3: TGTGCCAGCAGCGACCCTCCGGGACAGGGGCATGTATCGGATGGCTACACCTTC. It translates to CASSDPPGQGHVSDGYTF. The chain uses TRBV9 and TRBJ1-2; TRBD1 matches 10 bases. V lost 3 bases, J lost 6 bases, and 17 bases stayed unmatched. CDR3 length: 18 amino acids. Germline lookup yields CDR1 SGDLS and CDR2 YYNGEE.